One sample yielded the 20 T cell receptor beta chains listed below, sequenced in a study of Ad26.COV2.S vaccination and SARS-CoV-2 variants. TCRdb's table, derived via immunoSEQ multiplex PCR, lists solely in-frame clones and lacks some. There are about 480,000 clones in the sample; around 88% occur only once, and roughly 13% lies in the top ten. Treatment reported: 19 received Ad26.COV2.S at low or high dose, single or two shots; about 5 received placebo; per-sample allocation not given. Collection of the samples took place on day 63 after the first injection of vaccine or placebo. The sample in question was peripheral blood, obtained in a trial of Ad26.COV2.S vaccine versus placebo. These TCRs come from a person aged 18-60 years who received the Ad26.COV2.S COVID-19 vaccine or a placebo.

This clone was observed a handful of times. The chain combines TRBV7-9 with TRBJ2-5; weak D call: TRBD1 (5 bases). In germline, CDR1 is SEHNR, CDR2 FQNEAQ (reference sequence). V lost 8 bases and J 1 base, leaving 8 bases between the germline ends. This CDR3 region has 12 residues. CDR3 protein: CASGAGQETQYF. The CDR3 nucleotides are TGTGCCAGCGGGGCAGGCCAAGAGACCCAGTACTTC.

The chain recombines TRBV4-3 with TRBJ2-2; D gene ambiguous. Germline lookup yields CDR1 LGHNA and CDR2 YSLEER. V was shortened by 3 bases and J by 8 bases, with 4 bases between the two germline ends. The CDR3 is 11 residues long. CDR3 in amino acids: CASSHVGELFF. In nucleotides, the CDR3 is TGCGCCAGCAGCCACGTTGGGGAGCTGTTTTTT.

On this clone: Other DNA sequences in this sample translate to the same CDR3. The chain employs TRBV5-4 and TRBJ2-7; D is possibly TRBD2 (6 bases). Germline CDR1 and CDR2: SGHNT and YYREEE (reference sequence). This CDR3 has 13 amino acids. V lost 1 base and J lost 3, with 8 bases in between. The CDR3 loop is CASSLSTSYEQYF. For the CDR3, the DNA is TGTGCCAGCAGCTTGTCGACTAGCTACGAGCAGTACTTC. The full variable domain, with the rest looked up from reference TRBV5-4 and TRBJ2-7, is ETGVTQSPTHLIKTRGQQVTLRCSSQSGHNTVSWYQQALGQGPQFIFQYYREEENGRGNFPPRFSGLQFPNYSSELNVNALELDDSALYLCASSLSTSYEQYFGPGTRLTVT.

The chain uses TRBV10-3 and TRBJ2-5; D is uncertain. The CDR3 loop spans 13 amino acids. V was trimmed by 11 bases and J by 4 bases, leaving 17 bases between them. Germline V gene sequence: CDR1 ENHRY, CDR2 SYGVKD. The chain's CDR3 is CASAPFARETQYF. CDR3 DNA: TGTGCCTCCGCCCCTTTCGCCAGAGAGACCCAGTACTTC.

The V call is TRBV27, the J call TRBJ2-3; D is perhaps TRBD2 (6 bases). Germline V CDR1 and CDR2: MNHEY, SMNVEV (reference sequence). With 1 base removed from V and 2 bases from J, the gap between germline ends came to 10 bases. CDR3 length equals 15 residues. The DNA of the CDR3 is TGTGCCAGCAGTTTATTAGGCGGGGCCACAGATACGCAGTATTTT. Amino acid sequence: CASSLLGGATDTQYF.

The chain links TRBV7-9 to TRBJ2-7, with D maybe TRBD1 (5 bases). The CDR3 consists of 14 residues. Between the trimmed V and J ends, which lost 5 bases and 5 bases, there was a span of 16 bases. Germline values: CDR1 SEHNR, CDR2 FQNEAQ (reference sequence). The CDR3 DNA reads TGTGCCAGCAGCGGATTTAGTTTGGACAACGAGCAGTACTTC. Its translation is CASSGFSLDNEQYF.

The genes are TRBV19 and TRBJ2-3, with D possibly TRBD2 on 5 matching bases. The CDR3 covers 15 residues. V dropped 7 bases and J dropped 2 bases, with 16 bases sitting between them. The germline gives CDR1 LNHDA, CDR2 SQIVND (reference sequence). The DNA for the CDR3 is TGTGCCAGTAACAGCCTGGGGAGCAACACAGATACGCAGTATTTT. Residues: CASNSLGSNTDTQYF.

V and J are TRBV30 and TRBJ2-7; 8 positions agree with TRBD2. CDR1 and CDR2 from the germline V gene are GTSNPN and SVGIG (reference sequence). V lost 2 bases and J lost 4; bases outside the gene matches: 22. This CDR3 is 19 amino acids long. DNA for the CDR3: TGTGCCTGGAGTCAAAACCTGTCCCCGGGAGAAGCGGGAGTGTACGAGCAGTACTTC. The encoded protein is CAWSQNLSPGEAGVYEQYF.

V usage is TRBV11-3 and J usage is TRBJ2-2, with D perhaps TRBD1 (6 bases). The CDR3 totals 16 residues. In germline, CDR1 is SGHNT, CDR2 YENEEA. Trimming stripped 1 base from V and 5 bases from J, with 14 bases between. This chain's CDR3 is CASSLAGARVTGELFF. The CDR3 DNA follows: TGTGCCAGCAGCTTAGCAGGGGCGCGAGTTACCGGGGAGCTGTTTTTT.

The V and J genes are TRBV6-5 and TRBJ2-5; no clear D gene. CDR1 is MNHEY, CDR2 SVGAGI, per germline. V lost 1 base to trimming and J lost 0 bases, with 9 bases between them. The CDR3 sequence is 15 residues long. CDR3 residues: CASSYLSAYQETQYF. The CDR3 nucleotides read TGTGCCAGCAGTTACTTATCGGCTTACCAAGAGACCCAGTACTTC.

The chain joins TRBV28 to TRBJ1-1; 7 bases map to TRBD1. The CDR3 is 17 amino acids. Germline CDR1 is MDHEN and CDR2 is SYDVKM. J lost 0 bases, V lost 5 bases, and 12 bases had no gene match. In DNA, the CDR3 is TGTGCCAGCAGTCCCGGGACAGCCACCGATTTGAACACTGAAGCTTTCTTT. Its translation is CASSPGTATDLNTEAFF.

The chain couples TRBV6-5 to TRBJ2-7; no firm D call. The CDR3 has 11 amino acids. Trimming left V 4 bases short and J 7 bases short, with 8 bases between. Per the germline V gene, CDR1 is MNHEY and CDR2 is SVGAGI. CDR3 sequence: CASSFPDEQYF. CDR3 nucleotides: TGTGCCAGCAGTTTTCCGGATGAGCAGTACTTC.

This clone showed up just a few times. V and J are TRBV4-2 and TRBJ1-1; no clear D. This CDR3 has 15 amino acids. Germline V gives CDR1 LGHNA, CDR2 YNFKEQ. Trimming removed 2 bases at V and 1 base at J, with 11 bases between. CDR3 sequence: CASSQKRAGNTEAFF. The CDR3 region has the DNA TGTGCCAGCAGCCAAAAAAGGGCCGGGAACACTGAAGCTTTCTTT.

The chain has TRBV7-9 and TRBJ2-7; D perhaps matches TRBD1 (5 bases). Trimming removed 1 base from V and 6 bases from J, with 13 bases in between. This CDR3 spans 14 amino acids. Germline lookup yields CDR1 SEHNR and CDR2 FQNEAQ (reference sequence). CDR3 DNA: TGTGCCAGCAGCTTAGAGGTCTTTGGGGCCGAGCAGTACTTC. Amino acid sequence: CASSLEVFGAEQYF.

The V gene is TRBV7-2, the J gene TRBJ2-7; D is perhaps TRBD2 (6 bases). The V and J ends lost 3 bases and 2 bases respectively, with 11 bases between them. Germline CDR1 and CDR2: SGHTA and FQGNSA. The CDR3 loop spans 14 amino acids. CDR3 nucleotides: TGTGCCAGCAGCTTTAGCGGCCTAACCTACGAGCAGTACTTC. It encodes CASSFSGLTYEQYF.

The gene calls are TRBV13 and TRBJ1-1; no clear D. Germline V CDR1 and CDR2: PRHDT, FYEKMQ (reference sequence). The CDR3 runs to 13 residues. V lost 4 bases and J lost 3, with 9 bases in between. This CDR3 reads CASSSRRYTEAFF. DNA for the CDR3: TGTGCCAGCAGCTCTCGACGGTACACTGAAGCTTTCTTT.

The rearrangement uses TRBV7-9 and TRBJ2-7; 12 bases fit TRBD2. In germline, CDR1 is SEHNR, CDR2 FQNEAQ (reference sequence). This CDR3 contains 17 residues. V was clipped by 3 bases and J by 4 bases; unmatched bases: 10. CDR3 sequence reads: CASSLSSSGRAGYEQYF. Written as DNA, the CDR3 is TGTGCCAGCAGCTTGTCTTCTAGCGGGAGGGCCGGGTACGAGCAGTACTTC. The variable domain in full, completed from reference TRBV7-9 and TRBJ2-7, reads DTGVSQNPRHKITKRGQNVTFRCDPISEHNRLYWYRQTLGQGPEFLTYFQNEAQLEKSRLLSDRFSAERPKGSFSTLEIQRTEQGDSAMYLCASSLSSSGRAGYEQYFGPGTRLTVT.

The rearrangement joins TRBV9 to TRBJ1-3, with 11 bases aligning to TRBD1. The CDR3 totals 17 residues. CDR1 is SGDLS and CDR2 is YYNGEE in the germline V gene. V lost 2 bases to trimming and J lost 3 bases; unmatched junction nucleotides: 7. The CDR3 is CASSVLDRGRGGNTIYF. The CDR3 bases are TGTGCCAGCAGCGTCCTGGACAGGGGGCGCGGTGGAAACACCATATATTTT.

The V and J genes are TRBV28 and TRBJ2-3; tentative D call: TRBD2 (5 bases). Germline lookup yields CDR1 MDHEN and CDR2 SYDVKM. Trimming removed 2 bases at V and 0 bases at J, with 9 bases between. CDR3 length: 15 residues. The CDR3 reads CASSLGRTSTDTQYF. The CDR3 bases are TGTGCCAGCAGTTTAGGCAGGACTAGCACAGATACGCAGTATTTT.

The chain carries TRBV19 and TRBJ2-3; TRBD1 matches 12 bases. Unmatched junction bases numbered 3, after V lost 4 bases and J lost 4 bases. In germline, CDR1 is LNHDA, CDR2 SQIVND (reference sequence). There are 15 residues in the CDR3. In nucleotides, the CDR3 is TGTGCCAGTAGTACGGGACAGGGGGCGGCAGATACGCAGTATTTT. Amino acid sequence: CASSTGQGAADTQYF.